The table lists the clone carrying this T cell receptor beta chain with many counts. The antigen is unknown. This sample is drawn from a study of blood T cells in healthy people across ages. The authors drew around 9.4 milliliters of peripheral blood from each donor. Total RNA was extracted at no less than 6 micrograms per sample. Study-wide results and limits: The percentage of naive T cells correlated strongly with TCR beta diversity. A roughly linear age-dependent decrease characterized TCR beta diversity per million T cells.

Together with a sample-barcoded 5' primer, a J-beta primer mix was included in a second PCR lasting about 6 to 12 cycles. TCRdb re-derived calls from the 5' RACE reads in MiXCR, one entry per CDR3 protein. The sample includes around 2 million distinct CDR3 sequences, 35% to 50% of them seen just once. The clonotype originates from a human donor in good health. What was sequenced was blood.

Here the CDR3 reads CASSLRRTNEKLFF. The CDR3 DNA reads as TGTGCCAGCAGCCTTCGGAGGACTAATGAAAAACTGTTTTTT. The chain joins TRBV12-3 or TRBV12-4 to TRBJ1-4; D not certain. Deletions cut 6 bases from V and 2 bases from J, with 10 bases between. The CDR3 is made up of 14 amino acids.